A selection of T cell receptor beta chains follows, all from one sample in a study of cytomegalovirus exposure and HLA in healthy donors. The assay was immunoSEQ multiplex PCR, and TCRdb's table has in-frame clones only and misses some. The sample lists fewer than 250,000 clones, approximately 87% seen once, with less than 3% in the top ten. The sample was PBMCs. These receptors all stem from a man aged 18 to 35 in good health and CMV-seronegative. Both conserved end residues are part of each CDR3. D genes are given only for firm matches. Clone size, where shown, is once, few, many, or a class for clones that have expanded.

TRBV30	TRBJ2-7	-	-	CAWSPPPFGEQYF	TGTGCCTGGAGCCCCCCACCCTTCGGCGAGCAGTACTTC
TRBV2	TRBJ1-5	-	-	CASSSRGTWANQPQHF	TGTGCCAGCAGTTCCAGGGGAACCTGGGCCAATCAGCCCCAGCATTTT
TRBV5-1	TRBJ2-3	-	-	CASSSSGRTDTQYF	TGCGCCAGCAGCTCCTCTGGGCGCACAGATACGCAGTATTTT
TRBV7-7	TRBJ2-5	TRBD1	-	CASSPRTGPGTQYF	TGTGCCAGCAGCCCGAGGACAGGGCCAGGGACCCAGTACTTC
TRBV7-9	TRBJ2-1	TRBD2	-	CASTPGAGGPNEQFF	TGTGCCAGCACCCCTGGAGCGGGGGGGCCTAATGAGCAGTTCTTC
TRBV6-6	TRBJ2-7	-	-	CASSLSGSYEQYF	TGTGCCAGCAGTCTCAGCGGCTCCTACGAGCAGTACTTC
TRBV21-1	TRBJ1-5	-	-	CASSILRDRGDSNQPQHF	TGTGCCAGCAGCATTCTCCGGGACAGGGGTGATAGCAATCAGCCCCAGCATTTT
TRBV7-2	TRBJ1-6	-	-	CASSSKPPWGGNSPLHF	TGTGCCAGCAGCTCAAAGCCCCCTTGGGGGGGAAATTCACCCCTCCACTTT
TRBV30	TRBJ1-5	-	-	CAWRERGARGNQPQHF	TGTGCCTGGAGGGAACGGGGGGCACGAGGCAATCAGCCCCAGCATTTT
TRBV6-6	TRBJ1-6	-	-	CASIPERSYNSPLHF	TGTGCCAGCATTCCAGAGAGGTCCTATAATTCACCCCTCCACTTT
TRBV7-9	TRBJ1-2	-	-	CASSFSGGRLDGYTF	TGTGCCAGCAGCTTCAGCGGGGGGCGCCTTGACGGCTACACCTTC
TRBV27	TRBJ2-1	TRBD2	-	CASRLGGAREQFF	TGTGCCAGCAGACTCGGGGGGGCAAGGGAGCAGTTCTTC
TRBV7-3	TRBJ2-7	-	-	CASSLAFRDFSYEQYF	TGTGCCAGCAGCTTAGCATTTCGGGACTTCTCCTACGAGCAGTACTTC
TRBV6-5	TRBJ1-1	-	-	CASSSTQGNTEAFF	TGTGCCAGCAGCTCCACCCAGGGGAACACTGAAGCTTTCTTT
TRBV7-9	TRBJ2-7	-	-	CASSRNSEQYF	TGTGCCAGCAGCCGTAACAGCGAGCAGTACTTC
TRBV4-3	TRBJ2-5	-	-	CASSRDRGRETQYF	TGCGCCAGCAGCCGGGACCGGGGGAGGGAGACCCAGTACTTC
TRBV12-5	TRBJ1-5	TRBD1	-	CASGPDRVDQPQHF	TGTGCTAGTGGACCGGACAGGGTGGATCAGCCCCAGCATTTT
TRBV5-1	TRBJ2-2	-	once	CASSLGDIYTGELFF	TGCGCCAGCAGCTTGGGGGACATTTACACCGGGGAGCTGTTTTTT